The 26 T cell receptor beta chains reported below all come from one sample, sequenced in a study of shared T cell receptors in the human thymus. The protocol was immunoSEQ multiplex PCR, while the TCRdb copy is restricted to in-frame clones and leaves out a portion. The repertoire holds some 700,000 clones, with 80% to 90% as singletons. The same sample was also used in a study of human thymus T cells.

What was sequenced was thymocytes. The receptors come from a girl under three years old with a congenital heart defect.

The rearrangement joins TRBV7-9 to TRBJ2-3; possible D gene TRBD1, 6 bases. V was clipped by 1 base and J by 2 bases, with 16 bases between them. This CDR3 is 17 amino acids long. CDR1 SEHNR and CDR2 FQNEAQ come from the germline V gene (reference sequence). The CDR3 bases are TGTGCCAGCAGCTTAGTGTGGGGGCTCTTTAACACAGATACGCAGTATTTT. Translating gives CASSLVWGLFNTDTQYF.

V gene TRBV10-2 combines with J gene TRBJ2-6; perhaps TRBD1 as D (6 bases). Trimming shortened V by 6 bases and J by 0 bases, and 12 bases separated the two germline ends. The CDR3 loop spans 16 amino acids. Germline V gene lookup returns CDR1 WSHSY and CDR2 SAAADI. CDR3 sequence (DNA): TGCGCCAGCAGGGCAGGGGTCCACTCTGGGGCCAACGTCCTGACTTTC. Translating it yields CASRAGVHSGANVLTF.

The genes are TRBV23-1 and TRBJ2-7, with D maybe TRBD2 (8 bases). Being an ORF, TRBV23-1 has a function that is uncertain. The ends were cut back, 2 bases at V and 0 bases at J, with 26 bases in the middle. This CDR3 has 20 residues. As DNA, the CDR3 is TGCGCCAGCAGTCAAACGGCCAGGGGGGCGGGGGGCCGCCTCTCCTACGAGCAGTACTTC. Translating gives CASSQTARGAGGRLSYEQYF.

This chain connects TRBV27 to TRBJ1-1; D possibly corresponds to TRBD1 (5 bases). The V end lost 2 bases, the J end lost 4 bases, and 17 bases lay between the germline ends. The CDR3 spans 16 residues. CDR1 and CDR2 from the germline V gene are MNHEY and SMNVEV (reference sequence). The CDR3 DNA reads as TGTGCCAGCAGTTTAGGGACCCATGGGGGGGGCACTGAAGCTTTCTTT. Translation gives CASSLGTHGGGTEAFF.

This clone was picked up a small number of times. The V call is TRBV19, the J call TRBJ1-6; D possibly corresponds to TRBD1 (5 bases). Germline-derived CDR1 and CDR2 are LNHDA and SQIVND (reference sequence). Deletions cut 7 bases from V and 7 bases from J, with 11 bases between. This CDR3 spans 13 amino acids. CDR3 region: CASTWGVNSPLHF. The CDR3 DNA reads as TGTGCCAGTACCTGGGGGGTGAATTCACCCCTCCACTTT.

The genes are TRBV28 and TRBJ1-6; TRBD1 matches at 7 bases. With V trimmed by 3 bases and J by 9 bases, 8 bases remained unmatched. This CDR3 comprises 15 residues. CDR1 and CDR2 from the germline V gene are MDHEN and SYDVKM. The CDR3 bases are TGTGCCAGCAGTTTCCCCATGCAGGGGGGTTCACCCCTCCACTTT. Translated: CASSFPMQGGSPLHF.

This sequence joins TRBV9 and TRBJ1-2; tentatively, D is TRBD1 (6 bases). CDR3 length equals 18 residues. Trimming took off 0 bases at V and 0 bases at J, with 18 bases between the two ends. The germline gives CDR1 SGDLS, CDR2 YYNGEE. For the CDR3, the DNA is TGTGCCAGCAGCGTAGACGGGGGGGGCCCGTCCTCTAACTATGGCTACACCTTC. Residues: CASSVDGGGPSSNYGYTF.

The V and J genes are TRBV5-1 and TRBJ1-2; D uncertain. The CDR3 runs to 14 residues. V lost 0 bases to trimming and J lost 1 base, with 7 bases between them. CDR1 and CDR2 (germline): SGHRS, YFSETQ. CDR3 in DNA: TGCGCCAGCAGCTTGGTTTACAGTAACTATGGCTACACCTTC. Its translation: CASSLVYSNYGYTF.

The chain combines TRBV29-1 with TRBJ1-6, with 10 nucleotides matching TRBD1. With V trimmed by 8 bases and J by 3 bases, 4 bases remained unmatched. The CDR3 runs to 14 residues. Germline values: CDR1 SQVTM, CDR2 ANQGSEA. The CDR3: CSCRDRGYNSPLHF. Written as DNA, the CDR3 is TGCAGCTGTCGGGACAGGGGCTATAATTCACCCCTCCACTTT.

The rearrangement joins TRBV6-5 to TRBJ1-2; TRBD1 might be the D (5 bases). Germline V gives CDR1 MNHEY, CDR2 SVGAGI. The CDR3 is 15 residues long. The V end was cut by 1 base, the J end by 4 bases, with 13 bases between. CDR3 DNA sequence: TGTGCCAGCAGTTACTTGGCAGGGAGGATCTATGGCTACACCTTC. Translation gives CASSYLAGRIYGYTF.

The CDR3 loop reads CASSLGPIVGAGDTQYF. The DNA for the CDR3 is TGTGCCAGCAGCTTGGGCCCCATCGTGGGGGCTGGGGATACGCAGTATTTT. The chain combines TRBV5-6 with TRBJ2-3; possibly TRBD1 for D (6 bases). There are 17 residues in the CDR3. The germline V gene encodes CDR1 SGHDT and CDR2 YYEEEE. V was trimmed by 0 bases and J by 6 bases, leaving 20 bases between them.

The rearrangement links TRBV18 to TRBJ1-1, with a possible D match to TRBD1 (5 bases). Germline lookup yields CDR1 KGHSH and CDR2 LQKENI. The CDR3 is made up of 18 amino acids. V lost 3 bases to trimming and J lost 4 bases, with 24 bases between them. CDR3 sequence: CASSPLLFLRGMGTEAFF. The CDR3, as DNA: TGTGCCAGCTCACCTCTATTGTTTTTGCGGGGGATGGGCACTGAAGCTTTCTTT.

The chain has TRBV7-6 and TRBJ1-3; no clear D. The germline V gene encodes CDR1 SGHVS and CDR2 FNYEAQ. Between the trimmed V and J ends, which lost 5 bases and 1 base, there was a span of 15 bases. The CDR3 sequence is 16 residues long. CDR3 in amino acids: CASSLWDRDSGNTIYF. CDR3 in DNA: TGTGCCAGCAGCCTCTGGGATCGGGATTCTGGAAACACCATATATTTT.

This chain uses TRBV6-1 with TRBJ2-2; TRBD2 might be the D (6 bases). This CDR3 is built from 16 residues. Germline values: CDR1 MNHNS, CDR2 SASEGT. V gave up 1 base and J gave up 9 bases, with 18 bases separating them. This chain's CDR3 is CASSEVAGNETRELFF. The DNA of the CDR3 is TGTGCCAGCAGTGAAGTTGCGGGGAATGAGACCAGGGAGCTGTTTTTT.

The chain recombines TRBV6-5 with TRBJ1-4; D perhaps matches TRBD1 (5 bases). V dropped 2 bases and J dropped 0 bases, with 10 bases sitting between them. This CDR3 comprises 16 residues. CDR1 MNHEY and CDR2 SVGAGI come from the germline V gene. CDR3 residues: CASSYPGNATNEKLFF. The CDR3 DNA is TGTGCCAGCAGTTACCCAGGGAATGCAACTAATGAAAAACTGTTTTTT.

The chain is built from TRBV11-2 and TRBJ1-6; unclear D gene. The CDR3 has 14 residues. The V end was cut by 2 bases, the J end by 10 bases, with 12 bases between. In germline, CDR1 is SGHAT, CDR2 FQNNGV. The CDR3 DNA is TGTGCCAGCAGCTTAAGGCGGGCCGGCTCACCCCTCCACTTT. This translates into CASSLRRAGSPLHF. The full variable domain, its missing parts supplied by reference TRBV11-2 and TRBJ1-6, is EAGVAQSPRYKIIEKRQSVAFWCNPISGHATLYWYQQILGQGPKLLIQFQNNGVVDDSQLPKDRFSAERLKGVDSTLKIQPAKLEDSAVYLCASSLRRAGSPLHFGNGTRLTVT.

The chain carries TRBV15 and TRBJ1-3, with D hard to call. V lost 1 base and J 0 bases, leaving 10 bases between the germline ends. This CDR3 has 16 residues. Germline CDR1 LNHNV, CDR2 YYDKDF (reference sequence). The CDR3 region is CATSRGRVRSGNTIYF. The CDR3 coding sequence is TGTGCCACCAGCAGAGGTCGGGTCCGCTCTGGAAACACCATATATTTT. Drawing the rest from reference TRBV15 and TRBJ1-3, the complete variable domain is DAMVIQNPRYQVTQFGKPVTLSCSQTLNHNVMYWYQQKSSQAPKLLFHYYDKDFNNEADTPDNFQSRRPNTSFCFLDIRSPGLGDTAMYLCATSRGRVRSGNTIYFGEGSWLTVV.

The chain carries TRBV19 and TRBJ1-2; 7 positions match TRBD1. The length of the CDR3 is 13 residues. V lost 4 bases, J lost 4 bases, and 3 bases stayed unmatched. Germline V gene data show CDR1 as LNHDA and CDR2 as SQIVND (reference sequence). In DNA, the CDR3 is TGTGCCAGTAGTAGGACAGGCGGCTATGGCTACACCTTC. This translates into CASSRTGGYGYTF.

The rearrangement links TRBV18 to TRBJ2-3, with D possibly being TRBD2 (6 bases). The CDR3 is 16 amino acids. CDR1 and CDR2 (germline): KGHSH, LQKENI. V lost 2 bases to trimming and J lost 3 bases, with 15 bases between them. The CDR3 DNA sequence: TGTGCCAGCTCACCAGTTGGAGCGGGCCCAACAGATACGCAGTATTTT. The encoded protein is CASSPVGAGPTDTQYF.

CDR3 in amino acids: CSVDMAGNIQYF. In nucleotides, the CDR3 is TGCAGCGTTGACATGGCCGGGAACATTCAGTACTTC. V gene TRBV29-1 combines with J gene TRBJ2-4, with D hard to call. Trimming cost V 3 bases and J 7 bases, with 10 bases left between them. Germline loops: CDR1 SQVTM, CDR2 ANQGSEA. CDR3 length: 12 residues.

This chain joins TRBV5-1 and TRBJ2-5, with 10 positions matching TRBD1. With V trimmed by 3 bases and J by 5 bases, 10 bases remained unmatched. Germline lookup yields CDR1 SGHRS and CDR2 YFSETQ. The CDR3 sequence is 16 residues long. The CDR3 DNA is TGCGCCAGCAGCTCCGGGACAGGGGTATTCAGGGAGACCCAGTACTTC. Its protein is CASSSGTGVFRETQYF.

The CDR3 region is CASSQDIRDPLPYEQYF. CDR3 sequence (DNA): TGCGCCAGCAGCCAAGACATCAGGGATCCCCTACCATACGAGCAGTACTTC. The rearrangement joins TRBV4-1 to TRBJ2-7; D might be TRBD1 (5 bases). The germline V and J ends were trimmed by 0 bases and 4 bases, with 19 bases remaining between them. The CDR3 length is 17 residues. Germline values: CDR1 MGHRA, CDR2 YSYEKL.

This chain joins TRBV7-6 and TRBJ1-1, with unresolved D. Germline assignment: CDR1 SGHVS and CDR2 FNYEAQ. V lost 1 base and J 7 bases, leaving 10 bases between the germline ends. This CDR3 has 13 residues. CDR3 loop: CASSLGAENEAFF. The CDR3 coding sequence is TGTGCCAGCAGCTTAGGCGCCGAGAATGAAGCTTTCTTT.

The chain couples TRBV7-2 to TRBJ1-2; TRBD1 matches at 9 bases. CDR1 is SGHTA and CDR2 is FQGNSA in the germline V gene. The CDR3 has 17 amino acids. Trimming at V came to 2 bases and at J to 4 bases, leaving 11 bases not matched to a gene. CDR3 residues: CASSLYGPGQGSYGYTF. The CDR3 DNA is TGTGCCAGCAGCTTATATGGACCGGGACAGGGTTCCTATGGCTACACCTTC.

The chain's CDR3 is CASSPGTGNTGELFF. As DNA, the CDR3 is TGTGCCAGCAGCCCTGGGACAGGGAACACCGGGGAGCTGTTTTTT. J is TRBJ2-2 and V is TRBV14, with TRBD1 identical over 8 bases. With V trimmed by 4 bases and J by 1 base, 2 bases remained unmatched. The V gene's germline CDR1 is SGHDN and CDR2 FVKESK. CDR3 size: 15 residues. The full variable domain, its missing parts supplied by reference TRBV14 and TRBJ2-2, is EAGVTQFPSHSVIEKGQTVTLRCDPISGHDNLYWYRRVMGKEIKFLLHFVKESKQDESGMPNNRFLAERTGGTYSTLKVQPAELEDSGVYFCASSPGTGNTGELFFGEGSRLTVL.

The genes are TRBV4-1 and TRBJ1-6, with 7 bases lining up with TRBD1. V was clipped by 2 bases and J by 10 bases; unmatched bases: 8. CDR1 is MGHRA, CDR2 YSYEKL, per germline. The CDR3 contains 15 residues. CDR3 in amino acids: CASSQQTGLRSPLHF. Written as DNA, the CDR3 is TGCGCCAGCAGCCAACAGACAGGGCTTCGGTCACCCCTCCACTTT.